These 19 T cell receptor beta chains originate from one sample sequenced in a study of blood T cell repertoires in COVID-19. Profiled with immunoSEQ multiplex PCR; TCRdb holds only in-frame clones, not every one. The profile shows about 220,000 clones, about 81% of them singletons. Material: peripheral blood. Receptors were obtained from a woman between 65 and 79 years old with COVID-19, enrolled during active disease.

This chain joins TRBV7-2 and TRBJ2-1; the D gene is possibly TRBD2 (5 bases). Germline V gene lookup returns CDR1 SGHTA and CDR2 FQGNSA. V gave up 1 base and J gave up 6 bases, with 10 bases separating them. The CDR3 is 14 residues long. This CDR3 reads CASSLVRVGNEQFF. The CDR3 region has the DNA TGTGCCAGCAGCTTAGTGAGGGTGGGCAATGAGCAGTTCTTC.

This clone was seen a single time. The chain carries TRBV29-1 and TRBJ2-4; TRBD1 is a possible D gene (5 bases). V was shortened by 7 bases and J by 7 bases, with 14 bases between the two germline ends. CDR1 and CDR2 from the germline V gene are SQVTM and ANQGSEA. CDR3 length: 12 residues. CDR3 residues: CSARVLQNIQYF. CDR3 bases: TGCAGCGCCAGGGTTCTCCAGAACATTCAGTACTTC. Drawing the rest from reference TRBV29-1 and TRBJ2-4, the complete variable domain is SAVISQKPSRDICQRGTSLTIQCQVDSQVTMMFWYRQQPGQSLTLIATANQGSEATYESGFVIDKFPISRPNLTFSTLTVSNMSPEDSSIYLCSARVLQNIQYFGAGTRLSVL.

This clone was counted between two and nine times. The genes are TRBV20-1 and TRBJ1-4; 9 bases align to TRBD1. CDR3 size: 14 residues. The germline V gene encodes CDR1 DFQATT and CDR2 SNEGSKA (reference sequence). J was trimmed by 5 bases and V by 3 bases; bases with no gene match: 4. The CDR3 DNA is TGCAGTGCTAGTGAGGGGACAGGGAATGAAAAACTGTTTTTT. As protein: CSASEGTGNEKLFF.

The V and J genes are TRBV19 and TRBJ1-5; TRBD1 matches at 7 bases. The germline gives CDR1 LNHDA, CDR2 SQIVND (reference sequence). The CDR3 has 14 residues. V trimming: 3 bases; J trimming: 7 bases; junction bases outside the gene matches: 6. The CDR3 region is CASSIETGKQPQHF. DNA for the CDR3: TGTGCCAGTAGTATCGAGACAGGGAAGCAGCCCCAGCATTTT. Full variable domain (rest looked up from reference TRBV19 and TRBJ1-5): DGGITQSPKYLFRKEGQNVTLSCEQNLNHDAMYWYRQDPGQGLRLIYYSQIVNDFQKGDIAEGYSVSREKKESFPLTVTSAQKNPTAFYLCASSIETGKQPQHFGDGTRLSIL.

The chain combines TRBV6-2 or TRBV6-3 with TRBJ2-7, with 11 bases that match TRBD2. Germline CDR1 and CDR2: MNHEY and SVGEGT. The CDR3 loop spans 16 amino acids. V trimming: 5 bases; J trimming: 4 bases; junction bases outside the gene matches: 10. CDR3 DNA sequence: TGTGCCAGCAGTCCACTCAGACTAGCGGGGAGTTACGAGCAGTACTTC. This encodes CASSPLRLAGSYEQYF.

The chain employs TRBV14 and TRBJ1-2; TRBD1 agrees at 9 bases. This CDR3 spans 16 amino acids. The germline V gene encodes CDR1 SGHDN and CDR2 FVKESK. The J segment lost 7 bases and the V segment lost 3 bases, leaving 12 bases of the junction unmatched. The DNA for the CDR3 is TGTGCCAGCAGCCACTCATCCGGGACAGGGTCTTCTGGCTACACCTTC. Its protein product is CASSHSSGTGSSGYTF. The entire variable domain, with the rest obtained from reference TRBV14 and TRBJ1-2, is as follows: EAGVTQFPSHSVIEKGQTVTLRCDPISGHDNLYWYRRVMGKEIKFLLHFVKESKQDESGMPNNRFLAERTGGTYSTLKVQPAELEDSGVYFCASSHSSGTGSSGYTFGSGTRLTVV.

To note about this clone: In the same sample, other DNA sequences code for this CDR3. The chain combines TRBV5-1 with TRBJ2-6; D is uncertain. This CDR3 comprises 13 residues. Germline V gene data show CDR1 as SGHRS and CDR2 as YFSETQ. The germline V and J ends were trimmed by 5 bases and 3 bases, with 6 bases remaining between them. CDR3 amino acids: CASSPGGANVLTF. The CDR3 nucleotides read TGCGCCAGCAGTCCGGGTGGGGCCAACGTCCTGACTTTC.

This sequence joins TRBV6-5 and TRBJ2-1; D is ambiguous. Germline assignment: CDR1 MNHEY and CDR2 SVGAGI. Trimming removed 6 bases at V and 0 bases at J, with 9 bases between. This CDR3 spans 14 amino acids. CDR3 DNA sequence: TGTGCCAGCAGAGCAAGGAGCTCCTACAATGAGCAGTTCTTC. The encoded protein is CASRARSSYNEQFF.

J is TRBJ1-6 and V is TRBV4-1; weak D call: TRBD1 (5 bases). Per germline, CDR1 MGHRA and CDR2 YSYEKL. The germline V and J ends were trimmed by 0 bases and 7 bases, with 13 bases remaining between them. The CDR3 consists of 16 residues. CDR3 in amino acids: CASSQDWQGFNSPLHF. CDR3 nucleotide sequence: TGCGCCAGCAGCCAAGATTGGCAGGGATTCAATTCACCCCTCCACTTT.

The rearrangement links TRBV28 to TRBJ1-5; 7 bases are shared with TRBD1. In germline, CDR1 is MDHEN, CDR2 SYDVKM. The CDR3 is 14 residues long. The junction had 6 bases not matched to a gene; V was cut back by 4 bases and J by 6 bases. The CDR3 loop is CASSSRQGGQPQHF. The CDR3 nucleotides are TGTGCCAGCAGTTCGCGACAGGGAGGTCAGCCCCAGCATTTT.

The chain has TRBV28 and TRBJ1-3; TRBD1 matches at 7 bases. CDR1 is MDHEN and CDR2 is SYDVKM in the germline V gene. Germline trimming cut 10 bases from V and 4 bases from J; bases unmatched to any gene: 4. The CDR3 loop spans 12 amino acids. The CDR3 loop is CATTGAGNTIYF. Written as DNA, the CDR3 is TGTGCCACCACAGGGGCAGGAAACACCATATATTTT.

V is TRBV18 and J is TRBJ1-1; D may be TRBD1 (5 bases). Per germline, CDR1 KGHSH and CDR2 LQKENI. CDR3 length equals 15 residues. Trimming took off 1 base at V and 0 bases at J, with 9 bases between the two ends. The CDR3 DNA reads TGTGCCAGCTCACCACAATCAGGGTTGAACACTGAAGCTTTCTTT. As protein: CASSPQSGLNTEAFF.

V usage is TRBV7-9 and J usage is TRBJ2-7; tentative D call: TRBD2 (6 bases). Per germline, CDR1 SEHNR and CDR2 FQNEAQ (reference sequence). V shed 5 bases and J shed 6 bases, with 20 bases lying between them. The CDR3 is made up of 15 amino acids. CDR3 DNA sequence: TGTGCCAGCAGCCCGAAGGTCGGAGGGCCCGGCGAGCAGTACTTC. Its translation is CASSPKVGGPGEQYF.

This sequence joins TRBV6-2 or TRBV6-3 and TRBJ1-1, with D tentatively TRBD1 (6 bases). This CDR3 comprises 16 residues. The ends were cut back, 5 bases at V and 1 base at J, with 17 bases in the middle. Germline V CDR1 and CDR2: MNHEY, SVGEGT. CDR3 residues: CASSRYLTGQNTEAFF. CDR3 coding DNA: TGTGCCAGCAGTCGTTATTTGACAGGACAGAACACTGAAGCTTTCTTT.

This clone was detected only once. The chain carries TRBV5-1 and TRBJ2-1; 11 bases map to TRBD2. This CDR3 contains 17 residues. Trimming at V came to 1 base and at J to 1 base, leaving 4 bases not matched to a gene. Germline values: CDR1 SGHRS, CDR2 YFSETQ. CDR3 loop: CASSLISGRASYNEQFF. DNA of the CDR3: TGCGCCAGCAGCTTGATTAGCGGGAGGGCGTCCTACAATGAGCAGTTCTTC.

The rearrangement uses TRBV4-1 and TRBJ2-1, with TRBD1 identical over 7 bases. CDR3 length equals 17 residues. CDR1 MGHRA and CDR2 YSYEKL come from the germline V gene. V shed 3 bases, J shed 5 bases, and the junction held 13 bases outside the gene matches. The CDR3 protein is CASSQSVVTGFNNEQFF. The CDR3 region has the DNA TGCGCCAGCAGCCAGTCCGTGGTGACAGGGTTTAACAATGAGCAGTTCTTC.

J is TRBJ1-1 and V is TRBV28; D might be TRBD1 (6 bases). V lost 6 bases and J lost 1, with 12 bases in between. Germline loops: CDR1 MDHEN, CDR2 SYDVKM. The CDR3 has 14 residues. The CDR3 DNA reads as TGTGCCAGCAGAACAGGGCAGGCGAACACTGAAGCTTTCTTT. This sequence encodes CASRTGQANTEAFF.

The chain couples TRBV7-9 to TRBJ2-3, with D possibly being TRBD2 (6 bases). Per the germline V gene, CDR1 is SEHNR and CDR2 is FQNEAQ (reference sequence). Trimming removed 5 bases from V and 1 base from J, with 13 bases in between. The CDR3 contains 15 residues. CDR3 residues: CASSRELARTDTQYF. The CDR3 nucleotides read TGTGCCAGCAGCCGGGAGCTAGCCCGCACAGATACGCAGTATTTT.

The gene calls are TRBV7-2 and TRBJ1-1; maybe TRBD1 (6 bases). Germline CDR1 reads SGHTA; CDR2 reads FQGNSA. Trimming left V 2 bases short and J 0 bases short, with 13 bases between. The CDR3 has 16 amino acids. The CDR3 loop reads CASSLNRGGLNTEAFF. CDR3 in DNA: TGTGCCAGCAGCTTAAATCGAGGGGGACTGAACACTGAAGCTTTCTTT. Using reference TRBV7-2 and TRBJ1-1 for the parts outside the CDR3, the full variable domain is GAGVSQSPSNKVTEKGKDVELRCDPISGHTALYWYRQSLGQGLEFLIYFQGNSAPDKSGLPSDRFSAERTGGSVSTLTIQRTQQEDSAVYLCASSLNRGGLNTEAFFGQGTRLTVV.